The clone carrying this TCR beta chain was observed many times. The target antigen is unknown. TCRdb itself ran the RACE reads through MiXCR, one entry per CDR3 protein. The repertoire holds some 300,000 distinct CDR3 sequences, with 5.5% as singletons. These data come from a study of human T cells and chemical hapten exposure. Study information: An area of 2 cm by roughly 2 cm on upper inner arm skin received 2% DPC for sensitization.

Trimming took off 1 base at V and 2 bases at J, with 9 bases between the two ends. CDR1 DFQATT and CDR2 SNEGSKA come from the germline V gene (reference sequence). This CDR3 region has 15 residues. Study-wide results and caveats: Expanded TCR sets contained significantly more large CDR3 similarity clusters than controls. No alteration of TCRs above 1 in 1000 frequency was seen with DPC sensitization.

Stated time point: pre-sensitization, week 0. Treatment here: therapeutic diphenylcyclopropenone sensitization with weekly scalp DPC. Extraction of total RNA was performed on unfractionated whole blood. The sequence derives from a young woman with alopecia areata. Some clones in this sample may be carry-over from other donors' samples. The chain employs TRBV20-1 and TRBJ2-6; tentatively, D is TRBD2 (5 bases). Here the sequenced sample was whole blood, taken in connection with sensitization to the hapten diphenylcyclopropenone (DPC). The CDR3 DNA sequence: TGCAGTGCTAGAGGACTGGGAGCTGGGGCCAACGTCCTGACTTTC. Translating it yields CSARGLGAGANVLTF.